There are many counts of the clone carrying this TCR beta chain. The sample comes from a study of T cells in Graves' hyperthyroidism and ophthalmopathy. Study summary: The authors collected peripheral blood at initial diagnosis, before any treatment.

The investigators amplified TCR beta CDR3 regions from RNA transcripts. RT-PCR in the first round (using the HTBI primer set) targeted the TCR CDR3. MiXCR, applied by TCRdb to the multiplex PCR reads, yields one record per CDR3 protein. This sample carries nearly 600,000 distinct CDR3 sequences, 14% of them seen once, and the ten largest clones take around 7%. Cells are PBMCs isolated from around 10 ml of fresh blood. V shed 7 bases and J shed 1 base, with 17 bases lying between them. Germline CDR1 reads SNHLY; CDR2 reads FYNNEI. CDR3 length equals 16 residues. This chain uses TRBV2 with TRBJ1-5, with D perhaps matching TRBD1 (6 bases). What was sequenced was blood. The TCR comes from a woman in her late teens or twenties with Graves' ophthalmopathy. The CDR3, as DNA: TGTGCCAGCAAGGGACAATCTGGGATCAGCAATCAGCCCCAGCATTTT. As protein: CASKGQSGISNQPQHF.